What follows are 2 T cell receptor beta chains derived from one specimen sequenced in a study of blood T cell repertoires in COVID-19. The assay was immunoSEQ multiplex PCR, and TCRdb's table has in-frame clones only and misses some. The sample includes some 85,000 clones, roughly 80% seen only once; the top ten take less than 7%. The sample comprised peripheral blood. The origin of the receptors is a man between 65 and 85 years old with COVID-19, enrolled during active disease.

The DNA of the CDR3 is TGCAGTGCCCATAACTATGGCTACACCTTC. This codes for CSAHNYGYTF. This chain connects TRBV20-1 to TRBJ1-2; unclear D gene. The germline V and J ends were trimmed by 6 bases and 1 base, with 3 bases remaining between them. The germline V gene has CDR1 DFQATT and CDR2 SNEGSKA (reference sequence). The CDR3 loop spans 10 amino acids.

The gene calls are TRBV5-1 and TRBJ1-1; 8 bases align to TRBD1. The CDR3 spans 16 residues. The trim removed 0 bases at V and 8 bases at J, leaving 12 bases unmatched. Germline V CDR1 and CDR2: SGHRS, YFSETQ. In nucleotides, the CDR3 is TGCGCCAGCAGCTTGGCCGGACCAGGGGGCGCGAAAGAAGCTTTCTTT. Translating gives CASSLAGPGGAKEAFF. The entire variable domain, with the rest obtained from reference TRBV5-1 and TRBJ1-1, is as follows: KAGVTQTPRYLIKTRGQQVTLSCSPISGHRSVSWYQQTPGQGLQFLFEYFSETQRNKGNFPGRFSGRQFSNSRSEMNVSTLELGDSALYLCASSLAGPGGAKEAFFGQGTRLTVV.